This is a list of T cell receptor beta chains from one sample in a study of shared clonotypes between healthy human individuals. Here immunoSEQ multiplex PCR was the method, and the copy in TCRdb shows in-frame clones only, minus some. The sample consists of about 2.4 million clones, under 95% of them appearing once. The specimen was naive CD4+ T cells from PBMCs. The receptors derive from a man aged 18 to 29 in good health. Some clones in this sample may be carry-over from other donors' samples. Each CDR3 is given with its conserved first and last residue. A D gene is named only where the DNA matches it firmly. Rows give clone size only sometimes, using once, few, many, or a class for an expanded clone.

d_gene	v_gene	abundance	j_gene	CDR3aa	CDR3nt
TRBD2	TRBV2	-	TRBJ2-5	CASSGTSGIQETQYF	TGTGCCAGCAGCGGTACTAGCGGGATTCAAGAGACCCAGTACTTC
-	TRBV19	-	TRBJ1-2	CASSIDHRQNGYTF	TGTGCCAGTAGTATAGATCATAGACAGAATGGCTACACCTTC
TRBD2	TRBV27	-	TRBJ2-5	CASRGGTSGRGTQYF	TGTGCCAGCAGAGGGGGGACTAGCGGGAGGGGGACCCAGTACTTC
-	TRBV4-2	-	TRBJ2-1	CASSPPELGSSYNEQFF	TGTGCCAGCAGCCCGCCCGAACTAGGGAGCTCCTACAATGAGCAGTTCTTC
-	TRBV6-1	-	TRBJ2-3	CASSANTLGPGDTQYF	TGTGCCAGCAGTGCGAATACTTTAGGCCCAGGGGATACGCAGTATTTT
TRBD2	TRBV19	-	TRBJ2-1	CASTDSSGRINEQFF	TGTGCCAGTACTGACTCTAGCGGGAGAATAAATGAGCAGTTCTTC
-	TRBV9	-	TRBJ2-1	CASSGGGEQFF	TGTGCCAGCAGCGGGGGTGGGGAGCAGTTCTTC
-	TRBV7-2	-	TRBJ1-5	CASSPNGGQDYNQPQHF	TGTGCCAGCAGCCCTAATGGGGGGCAGGACTATAATCAGCCCCAGCATTTT
-	TRBV11-3	-	TRBJ2-2	CASSFSGNTGELFF	TGTGCCAGCAGCTTCAGCGGGAACACCGGGGAGCTGTTTTTT
-	TRBV28	-	TRBJ2-7	CASSYLGGVNFYEQYF	TGTGCCAGCAGTTATTTAGGGGGAGTGAATTTTTACGAGCAGTACTTC
-	TRBV5-1	-	TRBJ1-5	CASSLAGGVQQPQHF	TGCGCCAGCAGCTTGGCCGGCGGGGTACAGCAGCCCCAGCATTTT
-	TRBV6-6	-	TRBJ2-3	CASSYVFSDTQYF	TGTGCCAGCAGTTACGTATTTTCTGATACGCAGTATTTT
TRBD2	TRBV27	-	TRBJ2-2	CASSLFWLGLAGGPNTGELFF	TGTGCCAGCAGTTTATTTTGGTTGGGACTAGCGGGAGGTCCGAACACCGGGGAGCTGTTTTTT
TRBD2	TRBV28	-	TRBJ2-1	CASSPPGGGRNEQFF	TGTGCCAGCAGTCCTCCTGGGGGAGGGCGGAATGAGCAGTTCTTC
TRBD2	TRBV27	-	TRBJ2-5	CASSSSFGPGTSGRQTQYF	TGTGCCAGCAGTTCCTCATTTGGCCCCGGGACTAGCGGGAGGCAGACCCAGTACTTC
TRBD1	TRBV5-4	few	TRBJ1-4	CASSLQGREKLFF	TGTGCCAGCAGCCTACAGGGGCGGGAAAAACTGTTTTTT
TRBD2	TRBV4-3	once	TRBJ2-5	CASSQRTSGQETQYF	TGCGCCAGCAGCCAACGGACTAGCGGGCAAGAGACCCAGTACTTC
-	TRBV5-1	-	TRBJ2-6	CASSLSFSGANVLTF	TGCGCCAGCAGCTTGTCCTTCTCTGGGGCCAACGTCCTGACTTTC
TRBD1	TRBV19	-	TRBJ1-5	CASKGGFFSQPQHF	TGTGCCAGTAAAGGGGGCTTCTTTAGTCAGCCCCAGCATTTT
-	TRBV6-5	-	TRBJ2-7	CASTGQSGTYEQYF	TGTGCCAGCACCGGTCAGTCCGGCACCTACGAGCAGTACTTC
-	TRBV6-6	-	TRBJ2-1	CASRERLYNEQFF	TGTGCCAGCCGGGAAAGGCTCTACAATGAGCAGTTCTTC
-	TRBV6-1	-	TRBJ1-1	CASEKASRTEAFF	TGTGCCAGCGAGAAAGCCTCCCGTACTGAAGCTTTCTTT
-	TRBV7-3	-	TRBJ2-2	CASSLTYGQGYTGELFF	TGTGCCAGCAGCTTAACGTATGGGCAGGGGTACACCGGGGAGCTGTTTTTT
TRBD2	TRBV19	-	TRBJ2-2	CASSILAGANTGELFF	TGTGCCAGTAGTATATTAGCGGGGGCTAACACCGGGGAGCTGTTTTTT
TRBD1	TRBV5-1	-	TRBJ1-4	CASRQGTNEKLFF	TGCGCCAGTCGACAGGGGACTAATGAAAAACTGTTTTTT
TRBD2	TRBV28	-	TRBJ2-1	CASTPGGNYNEQFF	TGTGCCAGCACTCCGGGGGGTAACTACAATGAGCAGTTCTTC
TRBD1	TRBV11-2	-	TRBJ1-1	CASSLTRQGNTEAFF	TGTGCCAGCAGCTTAACACGACAGGGTAACACTGAAGCTTTCTTT
TRBD2	TRBV10-3	-	TRBJ2-7	CAISVTSGYSYEQYF	TGTGCCATCAGTGTTACTAGCGGATACTCCTACGAGCAGTACTTC
TRBD1	TRBV7-9	-	TRBJ2-3	CASSNGTGALVVADTQYF	TGTGCCAGCAGCAACGGGACAGGGGCCCTGGTGGTGGCAGATACGCAGTATTTT
TRBD2	TRBV11-2	-	TRBJ2-1	CASSPLAVPTKFF	TGTGCCAGCAGCCCACTAGCGGTCCCGACGAAGTTCTTC
-	TRBV7-2	once	TRBJ2-5	CASSPKETQYF	TGTGCCAGCAGCCCGAAAGAGACCCAGTACTTC
TRBD2	TRBV9	-	TRBJ2-5	CASSTRTSGETQYF	TGTGCCAGCAGCACTAGGACTAGCGGAGAGACCCAGTACTTC
-	TRBV29-1	-	TRBJ2-2	CSVEGGAQDNTGELFF	TGCAGCGTTGAGGGTGGGGCCCAAGACAACACCGGGGAGCTGTTTTTT
TRBD2	TRBV7-8	-	TRBJ2-5	CASSFPLAGGLETQYF	TGTGCCAGCAGCTTCCCTCTAGCGGGAGGGCTAGAGACCCAGTACTTC
TRBD1	TRBV28	-	TRBJ2-5	CASSDREGQETQYF	TGTGCCAGCAGCGACAGGGAAGGACAAGAGACCCAGTACTTC
-	TRBV18	-	TRBJ2-1	CASSPAGFTYNEQFF	TGTGCCAGCTCACCTGCAGGGTTTACCTACAATGAGCAGTTCTTC
TRBD1	TRBV18	-	TRBJ2-7	CASSAGQGPYEQYF	TGTGCCAGCTCGGCGGGACAGGGACCCTACGAGCAGTACTTC
-	TRBV7-3	-	TRBJ2-3	CASSALGGSTDTQYF	TGTGCCAGCAGCGCATTGGGGGGATCCACAGATACGCAGTATTTT
-	TRBV7-3	-	TRBJ1-1	CASSLQRVGTEAFF	TGTGCCAGCAGCTTGCAGAGGGTAGGCACTGAAGCTTTCTTT
-	TRBV28	-	TRBJ2-3	CASSSPSSPRSDTQYF	TGTGCCAGCAGTTCCCCTTCGAGCCCGCGGTCAGATACGCAGTATTTT
-	TRBV28	-	TRBJ1-2	CASSADLGYTF	TGTGCCAGCAGTGCCGATTTGGGCTACACCTTC
-	TRBV5-5	-	TRBJ2-7	CASSPPALYEQYF	TGTGCCAGCAGCCCCCCTGCCCTGTACGAGCAGTACTTC
-	TRBV2	-	TRBJ2-1	CASSYAADEQFF	TGTGCCAGCAGCTACGCCGCGGATGAGCAGTTCTTC
TRBD2	TRBV7-3	-	TRBJ2-1	CASSSGLAGVKNEQFF	TGTGCCAGCAGCTCCGGACTAGCGGGAGTTAAAAATGAGCAGTTCTTC
-	TRBV7-9	-	TRBJ2-4	CASSLPLGEKNIQYF	TGTGCCAGCAGCTTGCCGTTGGGGGAGAAAAACATTCAGTACTTC
TRBD2	TRBV7-3	once	TRBJ2-1	CASSPGGTSIEQFF	TGTGCCAGCAGCCCCGGGGGGACTAGCATTGAGCAGTTCTTC
-	TRBV7-2	-	TRBJ2-1	CASSLASGNYNEQFF	TGTGCCAGCAGCTTAGCTTCGGGCAACTACAATGAGCAGTTCTTC
TRBD1	TRBV7-6	-	TRBJ1-1	CASSLGNRGGTEAFF	TGTGCCAGCAGCTTAGGGAACAGGGGAGGGACTGAAGCTTTCTTT
-	TRBV7-9	-	TRBJ1-2	CAARELPDGYTF	TGTGCCGCTCGCGAACTGCCTGATGGCTACACCTTC
TRBD2	TRBV19	-	TRBJ2-1	CASSIDGTSGSGRSEQFF	TGTGCCAGTAGTATAGATGGGACTAGCGGGAGTGGCCGGAGTGAGCAGTTCTTC
-	TRBV10-2	-	TRBJ1-2	CASSDHTGTYGYTF	TGCGCCAGCAGTGACCACACCGGGACCTATGGCTACACCTTC